The 13 T cell receptor beta chains given below trace back to one sample, sequenced in a study of blood T cell repertoires in COVID-19. TCRdb's copy holds only in-frame clones and misses some; the assay was immunoSEQ multiplex PCR. The sample lists some 200,000 clones, around 84% occurring once. Sequenced material: peripheral blood. Receptors were obtained from a woman older than 75 with active or convalescent COVID-19.

Points on this clone: Other DNA sequences of this sample code for an identical CDR3. The rearrangement links TRBV12-3 or TRBV12-4 to TRBJ2-5; maybe TRBD1 (5 bases). With 3 bases removed from V and 7 bases from J, the gap between germline ends came to 6 bases. This CDR3 has 11 amino acids. This CDR3 reads CASSFRGTQYF. In DNA, the CDR3 is TGTGCCAGCAGTTTTAGGGGGACCCAGTACTTC.

The chain is built from TRBV15 and TRBJ2-3, with 9 bases lining up with TRBD1. CDR1 and CDR2 from the germline V gene are LNHNV and YYDKDF (reference sequence). V shed 8 bases, J shed 4 bases, and the junction held 7 bases outside the gene matches. CDR3 length equals 14 residues. This chain's CDR3 is CATSTGGRSDTQYF. DNA of the CDR3: TGTGCCACCTCCACAGGGGGCAGATCAGATACGCAGTATTTT.

The chain recombines TRBV7-3 with TRBJ2-4; 13 nucleotides align to TRBD2. V shed 5 bases, J shed 10 bases, and the junction held 5 bases outside the gene matches. This CDR3 is 14 amino acids long. Germline V CDR1 and CDR2: SGHTA, FQGTGA. The CDR3 spells CASSPTSGRGIQYF. The CDR3 DNA follows: TGTGCCAGCAGCCCAACTAGCGGGAGGGGTATTCAGTACTTC.

The J gene is TRBJ1-2, the V gene TRBV9; D perhaps matches TRBD1 (5 bases). This CDR3 region has 18 residues. Germline V gives CDR1 SGDLS, CDR2 YYNGEE. The V end was cut by 4 bases, the J end by 4 bases, with 26 bases between. Written as DNA, the CDR3 is TGTGCCAGCAGCTCTCCCCCTGGTTTCGGTGGGGGGTCCTATGGCTACACCTTC. Encoded protein: CASSSPPGFGGGSYGYTF.

The chain uses TRBV13 and TRBJ1-6, with 7 bases that match TRBD1. The CDR3 consists of 15 residues. The V segment lost 1 base and the J segment 8 bases; nucleotides outside the gene matches: 5. Germline-derived CDR1 and CDR2 are PRHDT and FYEKMQ (reference sequence). The CDR3 protein is CASSLVGQAHSPLHF. CDR3 DNA: TGTGCCAGCAGCTTAGTCGGACAGGCCCATTCACCCCTCCACTTT. The full variable domain, in which reference TRBV13 and TRBJ1-6 provide the parts outside the CDR3, is AAGVIQSPRHLIKEKRETATLKCYPIPRHDTVYWYQQGPGQDPQFLISFYEKMQSDKGSIPDRFSAQQFSDYHSELNMSSLELGDSALYFCASSLVGQAHSPLHFGNGTRLTVT.

The chain joins TRBV19 to TRBJ2-3; possibly TRBD1 for D (5 bases). Germline CDR1 reads LNHDA; CDR2 reads SQIVND (reference sequence). The CDR3 is made up of 13 amino acids. V lost 5 bases, J lost 8 bases, and 14 bases lay in between. Here the CDR3 reads CASSPLDIPTQYF. In DNA, the CDR3 is TGTGCCAGTAGTCCCCTGGACATTCCTACGCAGTATTTT. Full variable domain (rest looked up from reference TRBV19 and TRBJ2-3): DGGITQSPKYLFRKEGQNVTLSCEQNLNHDAMYWYRQDPGQGLRLIYYSQIVNDFQKGDIAEGYSVSREKKESFPLTVTSAQKNPTAFYLCASSPLDIPTQYFGPGTRLTVL.

The rearrangement joins TRBV19 to TRBJ1-3, with TRBD1 as a possible D gene (5 bases). Per germline, CDR1 LNHDA and CDR2 SQIVND (reference sequence). There are 15 residues in the CDR3. V was trimmed by 5 bases and J by 0 bases, leaving 11 bases between them. For the CDR3, the DNA is TGTGCCAGTAGTGAAACAGGCGGCTCTGGAAACACCATATATTTT. It specifies CASSETGGSGNTIYF.

The J gene is TRBJ1-6, the V gene TRBV19; D unclear. Trimming cost V 2 bases and J 10 bases, with 9 bases left between them. The CDR3 runs to 13 residues. From germline, CDR1 is LNHDA and CDR2 SQIVND (reference sequence). Here the CDR3 DNA reads TGTGCCAGTAGTATAAACGAGGAGTCACCCCTCCACTTT. It specifies CASSINEESPLHF.

The V and J genes are TRBV5-5 and TRBJ1-1; D might be TRBD1 (5 bases). The V end lost 3 bases, the J end lost 5 bases, and 17 bases lay between the germline ends. The CDR3 is 15 amino acids. CDR1 and CDR2 (germline): SGHKS, YYEKEE (reference sequence). This chain's CDR3 is CASSSVGQIITEAFF. DNA for the CDR3: TGTGCCAGCAGCTCCGTCGGACAAATTATAACTGAAGCTTTCTTT.

CDR3 DNA: TGTGCCAGCAGCTCAGGCAGGGATAGTGAAAAACTGTTTTTT. It translates to CASSSGRDSEKLFF. The chain recombines TRBV5-6 with TRBJ1-4; D is perhaps TRBD1 (5 bases). Germline V gene lookup returns CDR1 SGHDT and CDR2 YYEEEE. This CDR3 has 14 amino acids. Trimming stripped 3 bases from V and 7 bases from J, with 13 bases between.

This rearrangement joins TRBV19 to TRBJ2-2; possible D gene TRBD1, 5 bases. Germline V gives CDR1 LNHDA, CDR2 SQIVND (reference sequence). This CDR3 has 16 amino acids. V dropped 2 bases and J dropped 0 bases, with 10 bases sitting between them. The CDR3 loop is CASSIQGVTNTGELFF. The CDR3 nucleotides read TGTGCCAGTAGTATACAAGGGGTCACGAACACCGGGGAGCTGTTTTTT.

V gene TRBV28 combines with J gene TRBJ1-6; D call uncertain. CDR3 length: 16 residues. Germline loops: CDR1 MDHEN, CDR2 SYDVKM. The germline V and J ends were trimmed by 3 bases and 1 base, with 10 bases remaining between them. Here the CDR3 reads CASSFGGSSYNSPLHF. The CDR3 nucleotides read TGTGCCAGCAGTTTTGGCGGGAGTTCCTATAATTCACCCCTCCACTTT.

The chain combines TRBV4-1 with TRBJ1-4; 8 nucleotides align to TRBD1. J was trimmed by 6 bases and V by 0 bases; bases with no gene match: 6. Germline CDR1 MGHRA, CDR2 YSYEKL. The CDR3 extends over 16 amino acids. This CDR3 reads CASSQEADRAYEKLFF. CDR3 in DNA: TGCGCCAGCAGCCAAGAGGCGGACAGGGCCTATGAAAAACTGTTTTTT.